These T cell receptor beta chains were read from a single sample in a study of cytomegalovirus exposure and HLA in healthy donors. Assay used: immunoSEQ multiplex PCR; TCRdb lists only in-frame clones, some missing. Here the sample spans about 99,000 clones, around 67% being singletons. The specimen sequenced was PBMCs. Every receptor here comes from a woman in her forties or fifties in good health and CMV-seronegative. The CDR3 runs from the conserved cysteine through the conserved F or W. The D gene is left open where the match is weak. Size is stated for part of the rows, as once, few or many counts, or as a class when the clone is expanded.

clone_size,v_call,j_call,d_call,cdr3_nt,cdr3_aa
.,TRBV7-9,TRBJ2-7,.,TGTGCCAGCAGCTTAGTGCTGGGACTCACCTACGAGCAGTACTTC,CASSLVLGLTYEQYF
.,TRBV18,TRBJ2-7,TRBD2,TGTGCCAGCTCCCCCAGCGGGGGCGCCTACGAGCAGTACTTC,CASSPSGGAYEQYF
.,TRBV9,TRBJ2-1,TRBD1,TGTGCCAGCAGCGAGTGGGGACAGGTAATTTACCGCTCCTACAATGAGCAGTTCTTC,CASSEWGQVIYRSYNEQFF
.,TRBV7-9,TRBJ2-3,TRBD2,TGTGCCAGCAGCCTCGAACTAGCGGGAGTAGGAGATACGCAGTATTTT,CASSLELAGVGDTQYF
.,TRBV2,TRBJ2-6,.,TGTGCCAGCAGTGTACAGGCCCCTGGGGCCAACGTCCTGACTTTC,CASSVQAPGANVLTF
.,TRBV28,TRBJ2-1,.,TGTGCCAGCAGTCTCCTCGGGATCCGCAATGAGCAGTTCTTC,CASSLLGIRNEQFF
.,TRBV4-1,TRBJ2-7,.,TGCGCCAGCAGTCAAGGAGAGGACACACTCTCCTACGAGCAGTACTTC,CASSQGEDTLSYEQYF
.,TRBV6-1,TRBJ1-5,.,TGTGCCAGCAACCGGCGGGAGGGCCCCAATCAGCCCCAGCATTTT,CASNRREGPNQPQHF
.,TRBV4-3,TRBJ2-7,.,TGCGCCAGCAGCCAAAACAGGGGACTCAATTACGAGCAGTACTTC,CASSQNRGLNYEQYF
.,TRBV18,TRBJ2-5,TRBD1,TGTGCCAGCATGACAGGGGAGGAAAAGACCCAGTACTTC,CASMTGEEKTQYF
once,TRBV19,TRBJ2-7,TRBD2,TGTGCCAGTAGTATTGGCGGGAGCAACGAGCAGCACTTC,CASSIGGSNEQHF
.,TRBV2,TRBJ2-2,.,TGTGCCAGCAGTGACAGGAAAAGAACCGGGGAGCTGTTTTTT,CASSDRKRTGELFF
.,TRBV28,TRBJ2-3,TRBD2,TGTGCCAGCAGGGCTAGGGACTACCGAGACACAGATACGCAGTATTTT,CASRARDYRDTDTQYF
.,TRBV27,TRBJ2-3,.,TGTGCCAGCAGTTTATTTTCGGGAGTCACAGATACGCAGTATTTT,CASSLFSGVTDTQYF
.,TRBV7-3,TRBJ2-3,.,TGTGCCAGCAGCCAGGGACTTCTCCTTGGCACAGATACGCAGTATTTT,CASSQGLLLGTDTQYF